The 32 T cell receptor beta chains below were found in one sample sequenced in a study of cytotoxic CD8 clonotypes in ibrutinib-treated CLL. Using immunoSEQ multiplex PCR, the repertoire was profiled, and TCRdb retains in-frame clones only, with some absent. The repertoire holds roughly 13,000 clones, with roughly two thirds as singletons. The starting material was PBMCs, obtained before ibrutinib treatment. The receptor set was obtained from a human donor with chronic lymphocytic leukemia.

This clone was seen once. J is TRBJ2-3 and V is TRBV7-3; D unresolved. The V end was cut by 5 bases, the J end by 4 bases, with 13 bases between. The CDR3 length is 14 residues. The V gene's germline CDR1 is SGHTA and CDR2 FQGTGA. CDR3: CASSQEQNSDTQYF. The CDR3 DNA sequence: TGTGCCAGCAGCCAAGAACAGAACTCAGATACGCAGTATTTT.

In this sample, this clone turned up once. This chain uses TRBV7-3 with TRBJ2-1; D tentatively reads TRBD1 or TRBD2 (5 bases each). The CDR3 consists of 13 residues. The V gene's germline CDR1 is SGHTA and CDR2 FQGTGA. Trimming removed 5 bases at V and 7 bases at J, with 12 bases between. CDR3 bases: TGTGCCAGCAGCGCCGGGACGGTTAATGAGCAGTTCTTC. Protein product: CASSAGTVNEQFF.

V usage is TRBV7-9 and J usage is TRBJ2-5; a weak D match, TRBD2 (5 bases). Germline V gene lookup returns CDR1 SEHNR and CDR2 FQNEAQ (reference sequence). The CDR3 extends over 13 amino acids. The ends were cut back, 5 bases at V and 5 bases at J, with 12 bases in the middle. CDR3 coding DNA: TGTGCCAGCAGCCCCGAAGGAGGCGAGACCCAGTACTTC. It yields the protein CASSPEGGETQYF.

This chain connects TRBV5-6 to TRBJ2-7; D assignment may be TRBD1 or TRBD2 (5 bases each). The CDR3 totals 15 residues. Germline assignment: CDR1 SGHDT and CDR2 YYEEEE. Deletions cut 4 bases from V and 2 bases from J, with 16 bases between. CDR3 in DNA: TGTGCCAGCAGCCCCCGGGGCAGCGGCCCCTACGAGCAGTACTTC. Translating gives CASSPRGSGPYEQYF.

The V gene is TRBV19, the J gene TRBJ2-3; D remains unclear. V lost 1 base, J lost 6 bases, and 17 bases lay in between. CDR3 length equals 16 residues. Germline V gives CDR1 LNHDA, CDR2 SQIVND (reference sequence). Here the CDR3 reads CASSIGQVTFGDTQYF. DNA of the CDR3: TGTGCCAGTAGTATAGGGCAGGTGACGTTTGGGGATACGCAGTATTTT.

This clone appeared a single time. The chain combines TRBV7-9 with TRBJ2-3, with D uncertain. Deletions cut 1 base from V and 1 base from J, with 9 bases between. Germline V gene sequence: CDR1 SEHNR, CDR2 FQNEAQ (reference sequence). The CDR3 is 15 amino acids. In DNA form, the CDR3 reads TGTGCCAGCAGCTTAGTCGTGGCCGGCACAGATACGCAGTATTTT. It codes for CASSLVVAGTDTQYF.

This clone came up once. This chain links TRBV6-5 with TRBJ1-1; maybe TRBD1 (5 bases). The V gene's germline CDR1 is MNHEY and CDR2 SVGAGI. The CDR3 extends over 15 amino acids. Deletions cut 2 bases from V and 1 base from J, with 11 bases between. In DNA, the CDR3 is TGTGCCAGCAGTTACGGGACCGACAGGAACACTGAAGCTTTCTTT. Protein sequence: CASSYGTDRNTEAFF.

J is TRBJ1-2 and V is TRBV12-5; D not certain. The CDR3 extends over 15 amino acids. The V and J ends lost 1 base and 4 bases respectively, with 13 bases between them. Germline CDR1 is LGHNT and CDR2 is FRNRAP. The CDR3: CASGLEGALLYGYTF. The CDR3 DNA follows: TGTGCTAGTGGTTTGGAGGGCGCCCTTCTCTATGGCTACACCTTC.

There are a few counts of this clone. The V and J genes are TRBV2 and TRBJ2-5, with TRBD2 identical over 7 bases. This CDR3 spans 12 amino acids. Trimming at V came to 6 bases and at J to 2 bases, leaving 0 bases not matched to a gene. From germline, CDR1 is SNHLY and CDR2 FYNNEI. As DNA, the CDR3 is TGTGCCAGCAGGCGGGAGCAAGAGACCCAGTACTTC. Translating it yields CASRREQETQYF.

The gene calls are TRBV11-1 and TRBJ2-2; the match to TRBD1 covers 7 bases. This CDR3 has 16 residues. Germline V CDR1 and CDR2: SGHAT, FQDESV (reference sequence). V lost 5 bases to trimming and J lost 1 base; unmatched junction nucleotides: 7. This CDR3 is CASSTPRDRNTGELFF. The CDR3, as DNA: TGTGCCAGCAGCACCCCCCGGGACAGGAACACCGGGGAGCTGTTTTTT.

This clone came up a few times. The chain combines TRBV19 with TRBJ2-1; 7 bases fit TRBD2. J gave up 10 bases and V 2 bases, and 5 bases lay outside the gene matches. Germline CDR1 and CDR2: LNHDA and SQIVND (reference sequence). The CDR3 extends over 13 amino acids. CDR3 in amino acids: CASSISRRGEQFF. CDR3 in DNA: TGTGCCAGTAGTATAAGTAGGCGGGGGGAGCAGTTCTTC.

The chain uses TRBV11-1 and TRBJ1-1; weak D call: TRBD1 (6 bases). The germline CDR1 and CDR2 sequences are SGHAT and FQDESV (reference sequence). V lost 5 bases and J lost 0, with 16 bases in between. CDR3 length: 16 amino acids. The chain's CDR3 is CASSEQGPPMNTEAFF. The CDR3 nucleotides read TGTGCCAGCAGCGAACAGGGTCCCCCCATGAACACTGAAGCTTTCTTT.

This clone was seen more than once but under ten times. The chain uses TRBV30 and TRBJ1-5, with D possibly TRBD1 on 6 matching bases. Germline values: CDR1 GTSNPN, CDR2 SVGIG (reference sequence). V lost 1 base to trimming and J lost 7 bases, with 8 bases between them. The CDR3 extends over 12 amino acids. The CDR3 DNA sequence: TGTGCCTGGAGTGCACAGGGACAGCCCCAGCATTTT. The encoded protein is CAWSAQGQPQHF.

The chain couples TRBV18 to TRBJ1-4; D unresolved. Germline CDR1 KGHSH, CDR2 LQKENI. Deletions cut 3 bases from V and 7 bases from J, with 12 bases between. The CDR3 length is 14 residues. CDR3 sequence reads: CASSPPGRTEKLFF. CDR3 nucleotides: TGTGCCAGCTCACCCCCCGGACGGACTGAAAAACTGTTTTTT. Full variable domain (missing parts from reference TRBV18 and TRBJ1-4): NAGVMQNPRHLVRRRGQEARLRCSPMKGHSHVYWYRQLPEEGLKFMVYLQKENIIDESGMPKERFSAEFPKEGPSILRIQQVVRGDSAAYFCASSPPGRTEKLFFGSGTQLSVL.

The genes are TRBV21-1 and TRBJ2-7; the D call of TRBD2 is as the table states it, not checked on the DNA. TRBV21-1 corresponds to a pseudogene. This CDR3 is built from 16 residues. Here the CDR3 DNA reads TGTGCCAGCAGCAAAGTTCCCCCCCCCGATGTGGGAGGGCAGTACTTC. This translates into CASSKVPPPDVGGQYF.

This chain connects TRBV10-3 to TRBJ2-5; TRBD2 agrees at 10 bases. The V segment lost 10 bases and the J segment 7 bases; nucleotides outside the gene matches: 9. The CDR3 consists of 13 residues. Germline-derived CDR1 and CDR2 are ENHRY and SYGVKD. The CDR3 reads CATTSGPTGTQYF. The CDR3 DNA reads as TGTGCCACGACTAGCGGGCCGACGGGGACCCAGTACTTC.

The V call is TRBV28, the J call TRBJ2-5; D call uncertain. The CDR3 extends over 12 amino acids. Germline CDR1 MDHEN, CDR2 SYDVKM. The V and J ends lost 6 bases and 5 bases respectively, with 10 bases between them. As DNA, the CDR3 is TGTGCCAGCAGGCCAACCCGGGAGACCCAGTACTTC. Protein: CASRPTRETQYF.

V is TRBV28 and J is TRBJ2-2, with 9 nucleotides matching TRBD2. J was trimmed by 5 bases and V by 1 base; bases with no gene match: 8. The germline V gene encodes CDR1 MDHEN and CDR2 SYDVKM. This CDR3 has 17 amino acids. CDR3 residues: CASSLFSLAGRTGELFF. The CDR3 DNA is TGTGCCAGCAGTTTATTCTCCCTAGCGGGGAGGACCGGGGAGCTGTTTTTT.

This clone was observed once. The V and J genes are TRBV7-3 and TRBJ2-3, with D maybe TRBD2 (5 bases). Deletions cut 5 bases from V and 6 bases from J, with 9 bases between. From germline, CDR1 is SGHTA and CDR2 FQGTGA. This CDR3 spans 12 amino acids. For the CDR3, the DNA is TGTGCCAGCAGCCCCACGGGGGATACGCAGTATTTT. Encoded protein: CASSPTGDTQYF. The complete variable domain, with remaining parts taken from reference TRBV7-3 and TRBJ2-3, reads GAGVSQTPSNKVTEKGKYVELRCDPISGHTALYWYRQSLGQGPEFLIYFQGTGAADDSGLPNDRFFAVRPEGSVSTLKIQRTERGDSAVYLCASSPTGDTQYFGPGTRLTVL.

The chain is built from TRBV7-2 and TRBJ1-2; D possibly corresponds to TRBD1 (5 bases). This CDR3 comprises 15 residues. Looked up from germline, CDR1 is SGHTA and CDR2 is FQGNSA. Trimming took off 5 bases at V and 0 bases at J, with 13 bases between the two ends. The DNA of the CDR3 is TGTGCCAGCAGCATCGGGACGGGCCCTAACTATGGCTACACCTTC. Translated: CASSIGTGPNYGYTF.

In its sample, this clone was seen a few times. The rearrangement uses TRBV27 and TRBJ1-1; D is uncertain. The CDR3 length is 12 residues. CDR1 and CDR2 from the germline V gene are MNHEY and SMNVEV (reference sequence). With 0 bases removed from V and 10 bases from J, the gap between germline ends came to 9 bases. CDR3 bases: TGTGCCAGCAGTTTATCGGGATTCGGAGCTTTCTTT. It codes for CASSLSGFGAFF.

V gene TRBV2 combines with J gene TRBJ1-5, with 8 bases fitting TRBD1. The germline V gene encodes CDR1 SNHLY and CDR2 FYNNEI. The V segment lost 1 base and the J segment 6 bases; nucleotides outside the gene matches: 2. CDR3 length: 14 amino acids. This chain's CDR3 is CASSEGTGSQPQHF. The CDR3, as DNA: TGTGCCAGCAGTGAAGGGACAGGGTCTCAGCCCCAGCATTTT.

The rearrangement uses TRBV6-6 and TRBJ2-6; D unclear. Trimming stripped 7 bases from V and 0 bases from J, with 10 bases between. The CDR3 length is 15 residues. Per the germline V gene, CDR1 is MNHNY and CDR2 is SVGAGI (reference sequence). The DNA for the CDR3 is TGTGCCAGCACTAACCCCCCCTCTGGGGCCAACGTCCTGACTTTC. As protein: CASTNPPSGANVLTF.

The chain uses TRBV30 and TRBJ2-5; 11 bases align to TRBD2. The CDR3 extends over 17 amino acids. Losses at the gene ends were 1 base for V and 0 bases for J; bases not matched to a gene: 7. Germline assignment: CDR1 GTSNPN and CDR2 SVGIG (reference sequence). In DNA, the CDR3 is TGTGCCTGGAGTGGGGGGAGGACTAGCGGGTACCAAGAGACCCAGTACTTC. Translating it yields CAWSGGRTSGYQETQYF.

A single count supports this clone. This chain joins TRBV4-2 and TRBJ2-2; D uncertain. The germline gives CDR1 LGHNA, CDR2 YNFKEQ. Deletions cut 0 bases from V and 7 bases from J, with 6 bases between. The CDR3 covers 13 residues. The CDR3 sequence: CASSQEAIGELFF. In nucleotides, the CDR3 is TGTGCCAGCAGCCAAGAGGCGATCGGGGAGCTGTTTTTT.

V and J are TRBV7-3 and TRBJ1-6; the D is unclear. The germline gives CDR1 SGHTA, CDR2 FQGTGA. With 2 bases removed from V and 8 bases from J, the gap between germline ends came to 7 bases. The CDR3 is made up of 13 amino acids. CDR3 residues: CASSLWGDSPLHF. CDR3 in DNA: TGTGCCAGCAGCTTATGGGGTGATTCACCCCTCCACTTT.

V is TRBV5-1 and J is TRBJ2-3; D possibly corresponds to TRBD2 (6 bases). This CDR3 has 15 residues. The ends were cut back, 4 bases at V and 4 bases at J, with 16 bases in the middle. Looked up from germline, CDR1 is SGHRS and CDR2 is YFSETQ. The CDR3 is CASSASGGRPDTQYF. The DNA of the CDR3 is TGCGCCAGCAGCGCTAGTGGGGGGAGGCCAGATACGCAGTATTTT.

For the CDR3, the DNA is TGTGCCAGCAGCCAAGATTGGGCGGGAGCCCCCACCGGGGAGCTGTTTTTT. Translation: CASSQDWAGAPTGELFF. The rearrangement joins TRBV4-2 to TRBJ2-2; 7 positions match TRBD2. Losses at the gene ends were 0 bases for V and 4 bases for J; bases not matched to a gene: 8. Germline values: CDR1 LGHNA, CDR2 YNFKEQ. This CDR3 has 17 residues.

In this sample, this clone turned up once. The junction departs from the called germline gene at one end, perhaps through a read error. This chain joins TRBV10-3 and TRBJ2-3, with 8 bases aligning to TRBD1. This CDR3 spans 16 amino acids. Germline V gene data show CDR1 as ENHRY and CDR2 as SYGVKD. This CDR3 is CASSYWTGSQQDTQYF. The DNA of the CDR3 is TGTGCCAGCAGTTACTGGACAGGGAGCCAACAAGATACGCAGTATTTT.

This clone occurred a few times. The chain carries TRBV5-1 and TRBJ1-4; possibly TRBD1 for D (5 bases). This CDR3 is built from 14 residues. Germline-derived CDR1 and CDR2 are SGHRS and YFSETQ. Trimming cost V 4 bases and J 8 bases, with 15 bases left between them. DNA for the CDR3: TGCGCCAGCAGCCCCACGGTGGGGGGAGAAAAACTGTTTTTT. Amino acids: CASSPTVGGEKLFF. Supplemented by reference TRBV5-1 and TRBJ1-4, the full variable domain reads KAGVTQTPRYLIKTRGQQVTLSCSPISGHRSVSWYQQTPGQGLQFLFEYFSETQRNKGNFPGRFSGRQFSNSRSEMNVSTLELGDSALYLCASSPTVGGEKLFFGSGTQLSVL.

Only a few counts were recorded for this clone. For the CDR3, the DNA is TGTGCCAGCTCACCCCGGACAGGGGCGGGCTATGGCTACACCTTC. Protein product: CASSPRTGAGYGYTF. V usage is TRBV18 and J usage is TRBJ1-2; TRBD1 matches at 9 bases. Germline lookup yields CDR1 KGHSH and CDR2 LQKENI. The CDR3 totals 15 residues. Losses at the gene ends were 3 bases for V and 4 bases for J; bases not matched to a gene: 6.

This clone was found a few times. The J gene is TRBJ2-1, the V gene TRBV28; D is possibly TRBD1 or TRBD2 (5 bases each). The V end lost 6 bases, the J end lost 12 bases, and 15 bases lay between the germline ends. Germline values: CDR1 MDHEN, CDR2 SYDVKM. The CDR3 extends over 12 amino acids. The CDR3 loop is CASSQGPSWQFF. The CDR3 DNA reads TGTGCCAGCAGCCAGGGACCTTCGTGGCAGTTCTTC.